The sequence of this TCR beta chain was determined in a study of tumor-infiltrating lymphocytes in primary liver carcinoma. Germline V gene sequence: CDR1 MGHDK, CDR2 SYGVNS. This CDR3 contains 16 residues. From unsorted bulk tissue weighing roughly 17-31 mg, DNA and RNA were co-extracted. A primer matching the constant region was used to make TCR beta cDNA from approximately 0.45 ug of total RNA. Libraries covering TCR beta were generated through three nested multiplex PCR rounds (using a slightly modified ARM-PCR). Rounds one and two of PCR, each of 10 cycles, were primed with TRBV1-TRBV30 forward primers and a C-beta reverse primer. MiXCR, run by TCRdb on the multiplex PCR reads, gives a single entry per CDR3 protein. Of around 80,000 distinct CDR3 sequences listed, 65% to 80% are singletons. About this clonotype: A read error may be the cause here, since a much bigger clone is one base away.

Sequencing was carried out using liver tumor tissue from sampling region 1. The subset was: tumor region T1, superior pole. The sequence was collected from a man aged 35 to 55 with primary liver carcinoma and hepatitis B virus infection. This sequence joins TRBV25-1 and TRBJ1-3; 8 positions match TRBD1. The DNA for the CDR3 is TGTGCCAGCAGTGAACCGCAGGGGGCGCCTGGAAACAGCATATATTTT. Residues: CASSEPQGAPGNSIYF. Full variable domain (missing parts from reference TRBV25-1 and TRBJ1-3): EADIYQTPRYLVIGTGKKITLECSQTMGHDKMYWYQQDPGMELHLIHYSYGVNSTEKGDLSSESTVSRIRTEHFPLTLESARPSHTSQYLCASSEPQGAPGNSIYFGEGSWLTVV.